The sample holds a few counts of the clone carrying this T cell receptor beta chain. Its antigen is unknown. This record belongs to a study of T cells in Graves' hyperthyroidism and ophthalmopathy. General study results and limits: Ophthalmopathy could be told apart from stable hyperthyroidism with a 13 V-J model.

Orbital computed tomography and thyroid ultrasound, together with serum TRAb and thyroxine and clinical symptoms, were used for diagnoses. The source of the PBMCs was approximately 9.5 ml of fresh peripheral blood. TCR beta CDR3 sequences were amplified from RNA transcripts. Initially, a first-round RT-PCR of the TCR CDR3 employed the HTBI primer set. TCRdb recomputed calls from the multiplex PCR reads with MiXCR, one row per CDR3 protein. Altogether approximately 400,000 distinct CDR3 sequences are present, 14% to 15% being singletons, with the ten largest covering less than 35%. The material sequenced was blood. The source is a woman aged 25 to 39 with Graves' hyperthyroidism.

CDR3 residues: CSARDNINGGRAWGEAFF. CDR3 DNA sequence: TGCAGTGCTAGAGATAATATTAATGGGGGCAGGGCTTGGGGTGAAGCTTTCTTT. This sequence joins TRBV20-1 and TRBJ1-1, with D possibly matching TRBD1 (6 bases). The CDR3 totals 18 residues. Germline V gene data show CDR1 as DFQATT and CDR2 as SNEGSKA (reference sequence). V was cut by 0 bases and J by 7 bases, with 27 bases left in between.